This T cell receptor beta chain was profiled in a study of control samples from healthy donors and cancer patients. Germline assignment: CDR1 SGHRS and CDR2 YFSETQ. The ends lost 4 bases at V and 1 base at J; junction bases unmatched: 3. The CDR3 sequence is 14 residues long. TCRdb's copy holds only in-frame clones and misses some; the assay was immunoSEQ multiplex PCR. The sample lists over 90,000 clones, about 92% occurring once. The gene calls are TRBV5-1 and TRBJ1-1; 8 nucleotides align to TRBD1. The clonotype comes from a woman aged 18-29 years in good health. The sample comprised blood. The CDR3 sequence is CASSVRGQNTEAFF. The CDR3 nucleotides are TGCGCCAGCAGCGTCAGGGGGCAGAACACTGAAGCTTTCTTT. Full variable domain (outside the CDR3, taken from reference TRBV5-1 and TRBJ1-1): KAGVTQTPRYLIKTRGQQVTLSCSPISGHRSVSWYQQTPGQGLQFLFEYFSETQRNKGNFPGRFSGRQFSNSRSEMNVSTLELGDSALYLCASSVRGQNTEAFFGQGTRLTVV.